The 28 T cell receptor beta chains given below trace back to one sample, sequenced in a study of circulating CD8 cells and anti-PD-1 response in melanoma. The QIAseq Immune Repertoire TCR panel built the libraries from around 15 ng of total RNA. Via MiXCR, TCRdb re-called the reads, giving one row per CDR3 protein. This table has about 620 distinct CDR3 sequences, 7.3% appearing once. From live CD3+CD8+TCRalphabeta+ cells, four PD-1 and/or TIGIT subsets were sorted. The input for sequencing was CD8+ T cells from PBMCs, taken at baseline or after one month of anti-PD-1 therapy (not recorded which). The origin of the receptors is a human donor with melanoma.

By proportion, this clonotype is medium-sized (0.01 to 0.1%). This chain connects TRBV27 to TRBJ2-7; 7 nucleotides agree with TRBD1. V was pared by 3 bases and J by 4 bases, with 9 bases of the junction left unmatched. The germline V gene encodes CDR1 MNHEY and CDR2 SMNVEV (reference sequence). The CDR3 is 15 residues long. The CDR3 DNA reads TGTGCCAGCAGTTTTGGGGTTCCAGGGGGTTACGAGCAGTACTTC. It specifies CASSFGVPGGYEQYF.

This clonotype is deemed large. The rearrangement links TRBV7-6 to TRBJ2-5; 11 positions agree with TRBD2. The CDR3 has 15 amino acids. The V and J ends lost 5 bases and 7 bases, in that order; junction bases with no gene match: 9. From germline, CDR1 is SGHVS and CDR2 FNYEAQ. CDR3 region: CASSQGLADVWTQYF. As DNA, the CDR3 is TGTGCCAGCAGCCAGGGACTAGCGGACGTTTGGACCCAGTACTTC. Together with reference TRBV7-6 and TRBJ2-5, the CDR3 gives the full variable domain: GAGVSQSPRYKVTKRGQDVALRCDPISGHVSLYWYRQALGQGPEFLTYFNYEAQQDKSGLPNDRFSAERPEGSISTLTIQRTEQRDSAMYRCASSQGLADVWTQYFGPGTRLLVL.

With regard to this clonotype: This clone may be a read error of a much larger clone one base away. This likely comes from a read error, as the CDR3 has no conserved phenylalanine or tryptophan at its end. The chain uses TRBV4-2 and TRBJ2-5, with D maybe TRBD2 (5 bases). Per the germline V gene, CDR1 is LGHNA and CDR2 is YNFKEQ. This CDR3 contains 14 residues. V was pared by 0 bases and J by 6 bases, with 11 bases between. CDR3 loop: CASSQDVERKTQYS. The CDR3 DNA reads as TGTGCCAGCAGCCAAGATGTGGAGCGGAAGACCCAGTACTCC.

By share, this clonotype counts as medium-sized. J is TRBJ2-7 and V is TRBV4-1; TRBD1 or TRBD2 may be the D gene (5 bases each). From germline, CDR1 is MGHRA and CDR2 YSYEKL. The V gene lost 0 bases and the J gene lost 2 bases, with 11 bases spanning the gap. The CDR3 runs 15 residues. The CDR3 DNA reads TGCGCCAGCAGCCAAGAACAAGGGACCACCTACGAGCAGTACTTC. Protein: CASSQEQGTTYEQYF.

This clonotype counts as large. The genes are TRBV7-2 and TRBJ2-1; TRBD1 is a possible D gene (6 bases). V lost 0 bases and J 0 bases, leaving 12 bases between the germline ends. The CDR3 runs 17 residues. CDR1 is SGHTA, CDR2 FQGNSA, per germline. In nucleotides, the CDR3 is TGTGCCAGCAGCTTAGCCCTAGGACAGTACTCCTACAATGAGCAGTTCTTC. Its translation: CASSLALGQYSYNEQFF.

By sample fraction, this clonotype is large. The CDR3: CSARGFDEQYF. The CDR3 nucleotides are TGCAGCGCCAGGGGTTTCGACGAGCAGTACTTC. The V and J genes are TRBV29-1 and TRBJ2-7; a possible D gene is TRBD1 (6 bases). Trimming stripped 7 bases from V and 5 bases from J, with 12 bases between. The germline CDR1 and CDR2 sequences are SQVTM and ANQGSEA. The CDR3 runs to 11 residues.

By share, this clonotype counts as large (0.1 to 1%). The genes are TRBV29-1 and TRBJ1-1; TRBD1 is a possible D gene (6 bases). Trimming stripped 5 bases from V and 0 bases from J, with 10 bases between. The V gene's germline CDR1 is SQVTM and CDR2 ANQGSEA. This CDR3 has 13 amino acids. The DNA for the CDR3 is TGCAGCGTTCACAGGGAAGTGAACACTGAAGCTTTCTTT. Protein product: CSVHREVNTEAFF.

This clonotype is labeled as medium-sized. The genes are TRBV20-1 and TRBJ1-1; a weak D match, TRBD1 (5 bases). V dropped 2 bases and J dropped 0 bases, with 13 bases sitting between them. CDR3 length equals 15 residues. From germline, CDR1 is DFQATT and CDR2 SNEGSKA (reference sequence). The CDR3 region has the DNA TGCAGTGCTAGACGGTTGGGGGATATGAACACTGAAGCTTTCTTT. As protein: CSARRLGDMNTEAFF.

This clonotype is categorized as large (0.1 to 1%). The gene calls are TRBV19 and TRBJ2-7; TRBD1 aligns across 8 bases. Per the germline V gene, CDR1 is LNHDA and CDR2 is SQIVND (reference sequence). V lost 9 bases and J lost 6; bases outside the gene matches: 10. The CDR3 runs to 13 residues. The CDR3 nucleotides are TGTGCCAGCCAGGGGGCCCAAATGGGCGAGCAGTACTTC. Protein sequence: CASQGAQMGEQYF. The entire variable domain, with the rest obtained from reference TRBV19 and TRBJ2-7, is as follows: DGGITQSPKYLFRKEGQNVTLSCEQNLNHDAMYWYRQDPGQGLRLIYYSQIVNDFQKGDIAEGYSVSREKKESFPLTVTSAQKNPTAFYLCASQGAQMGEQYFGPGTRLTVT.

This clonotype ranks as medium-sized. This chain links TRBV20-1 with TRBJ2-7; a weak D match, TRBD2 (5 bases). CDR1 is DFQATT, CDR2 SNEGSKA, per germline (reference sequence). This CDR3 has 14 residues. Trimming removed 3 bases at V and 0 bases at J, with 12 bases between. The CDR3 DNA is TGCAGTGCTAGGGCCCCCCGGGACTCCTACGAGCAGTACTTC. Protein: CSARAPRDSYEQYF.

A few counts support this clonotype. A single base separates this from a much larger clone, so it may be a read error. This chain links TRBV12-3 or TRBV12-4 with TRBJ2-1; D is ambiguous. The CDR3 consists of 11 residues. The chain's CDR3 is CASSFINGQFF. The CDR3 DNA sequence: TGTGCCAGCAGTTTCATAAATGGGCAGTTCTTC.

Relative to its sample, this clonotype is large. The rearrangement joins TRBV4-1 to TRBJ2-7; 8 nucleotides line up with TRBD1. The CDR3 is 15 amino acids. With V trimmed by 1 base and J by 2 bases, 4 bases remained unmatched. Germline CDR1 is MGHRA and CDR2 is YSYEKL. CDR3 amino acids: CASSQGQGKAYEQYF. In nucleotides, the CDR3 is TGCGCCAGCAGCCAAGGACAGGGGAAGGCCTACGAGCAGTACTTC.

By its share, this clonotype is large. V usage is TRBV2 and J usage is TRBJ2-7, with D unresolved. Trimming took 3 bases from V and 3 from J, leaving 15 bases between them. The CDR3 is made up of 15 amino acids. CDR1 and CDR2 (germline): SNHLY, FYNNEI. The DNA for the CDR3 is TGTGCCAGCAGTGAGGTGGCAGGCGCTCTCTACGAGCAGTACTTC. Protein: CASSEVAGALYEQYF.

This clonotype qualifies as large. The V call is TRBV19, the J call TRBJ1-1; D gene uncertain. Trimming shortened V by 10 bases and J by 10 bases, and 13 bases separated the two germline ends. Per the germline V gene, CDR1 is LNHDA and CDR2 is SQIVND (reference sequence). The CDR3 length is 10 residues. The CDR3 protein is CATGSLGAFF. The CDR3 region has the DNA TGTGCCACCGGATCGTTAGGAGCTTTCTTT.

As to this clonotype: At one end the junction does not follow the germline gene, possibly because of a read error. For the CDR3, the DNA is TGCAGTGCTAGAGGTCTAGCGAGGGCTAGCTCCTACAATGAGCAGTTCTTT. Residues: CSARGLARASSYNEQFF. The J gene is TRBJ2-1, the V gene TRBV20-1, with a possible D match to TRBD2 (6 bases). This CDR3 comprises 17 residues. Germline loops: CDR1 DFQATT, CDR2 SNEGSKA (reference sequence).

This clonotype is labeled as medium-sized (0.01 to 0.1%). The V call is TRBV20-1, the J call TRBJ2-2; possibly TRBD1 for D (5 bases). The V gene lost 0 bases and the J gene lost 5 bases, with 7 bases spanning the gap. CDR1 is DFQATT, CDR2 SNEGSKA, per germline (reference sequence). The CDR3 runs to 13 residues. The CDR3 here is CSARDGATGELFF. The CDR3 DNA reads as TGCAGTGCTAGAGATGGGGCTACCGGGGAGCTGTTTTTT.

The rearrangement links TRBV30 to TRBJ1-1; D ambiguous. Germline CDR1 GTSNPN, CDR2 SVGIG (reference sequence). V lost 4 bases, J lost 0 bases, and 15 bases lay in between. The CDR3 runs 15 residues. The CDR3 here is CAWTKRIRMNTEAFF. The DNA of the CDR3 is TGTGCCTGGACCAAGCGAATCCGAATGAACACTGAAGCTTTCTTT.

By its share, this clonotype is medium-sized. The chain has TRBV28 and TRBJ2-7, with D tentatively TRBD1 (5 bases). This CDR3 contains 13 residues. Trimming stripped 2 bases from V and 5 bases from J, with 10 bases between. From germline, CDR1 is MDHEN and CDR2 SYDVKM. The CDR3 sequence: CASSLPGYHEQYF. CDR3 nucleotides: TGTGCCAGCAGTTTACCAGGGTACCACGAGCAGTACTTC. The variable domain in full, with the rest retrieved from reference TRBV28 and TRBJ2-7, is DVKVTQSSRYLVKRTGEKVFLECVQDMDHENMFWYRQDPGLGLRLIYFSYDVKMKEKGDIPEGYSVSREKKERFSLILESASTNQTSMYLCASSLPGYHEQYFGPGTRLTVT.

This clonotype is classed as medium-sized. V usage is TRBV20-1 and J usage is TRBJ2-3, with a possible D match to TRBD1 (5 bases). V was trimmed by 0 bases and J by 2 bases, leaving 12 bases between them. Germline CDR1 and CDR2: DFQATT and SNEGSKA (reference sequence). The CDR3 is 15 residues long. This chain's CDR3 is CSARDLAGITDTQYF. In nucleotides, the CDR3 is TGCAGTGCTAGAGATTTGGCAGGGATCACAGATACGCAGTATTTT.

This clonotype is large by share. V usage is TRBV19 and J usage is TRBJ1-2; no clear D gene. Trimming cost V 10 bases and J 6 bases, with 6 bases left between them. Germline CDR1 reads LNHDA; CDR2 reads SQIVND (reference sequence). The CDR3 extends over 9 amino acids. CDR3 in DNA: TGTGCCACCGGAAATGGCTACACCTTC. It specifies CATGNGYTF.

This clonotype appeared a few times. The rearrangement links TRBV9 to TRBJ2-2; possible D gene TRBD1, 6 bases. CDR3 length equals 15 residues. Trimming took 7 bases from V and 3 from J, leaving 16 bases between them. From germline, CDR1 is SGDLS and CDR2 YYNGEE. CDR3 in DNA: TGTGCCAGCCCCGTTTCGAAGGGGGACACCGGGGAGCTGTTTTTT. Its protein product is CASPVSKGDTGELFF. Full variable domain (rest looked up from reference TRBV9 and TRBJ2-2): DSGVTQTPKHLITATGQRVTLRCSPRSGDLSVYWYQQSLDQGLQFLIQYYNGEERAKGNILERFSAQQFPDLHSELNLSSLELGDSALYFCASPVSKGDTGELFFGEGSRLTVL.

This clonotype is classed as large (0.1 to 1%). This chain joins TRBV4-2 and TRBJ2-5, with D possibly TRBD2 on 5 matching bases. The CDR3 is 14 amino acids. CDR1 LGHNA and CDR2 YNFKEQ come from the germline V gene. The ends were cut back, 0 bases at V and 6 bases at J, with 11 bases in the middle. In DNA, the CDR3 is TGTGCCAGCAGCCAAGATGTGGAGCGGAAGACCCAGTACTTC. Translating it yields CASSQDVERKTQYF.

Notes on this clonotype: The junction does not match germline at one end; this may be a read error. This chain links TRBV20-1 with TRBJ1-1, with no clear D. The length of the CDR3 is 14 residues. The germline V gene has CDR1 DFQATT and CDR2 SNEGSKA (reference sequence). CDR3 nucleotide sequence: TGCAGTGCTCCCAATCGGGTAATGAACACTGAAGCTCTCTTT. Residues: CSAPNRVMNTEALF.

This clonotype is medium-sized. This rearrangement joins TRBV6-5 to TRBJ1-2; D is undetermined. CDR3 length equals 14 residues. Trimming took 6 bases from V and 6 from J, leaving 17 bases between them. The germline V gene has CDR1 MNHEY and CDR2 SVGAGI. The CDR3 region has the DNA TGTGCCAGCAGCTTAGGATCGCTTGCCGATGGCTACACCTTC. Residues: CASSLGSLADGYTF.

This clonotype is large within its sample. This sequence joins TRBV5-5 and TRBJ2-1, with D unclear. Trimming removed 0 bases at V and 0 bases at J, with 7 bases between. This CDR3 contains 15 residues. Germline V gene lookup returns CDR1 SGHKS and CDR2 YYEKEE (reference sequence). The CDR3 is CASSLGWSSYNEQFF. The CDR3 bases are TGTGCCAGCAGCTTGGGTTGGAGCTCCTACAATGAGCAGTTCTTC.

By share of the sample, this clonotype is medium-sized (0.01 to 0.1%). The rearrangement joins TRBV20-1 to TRBJ2-2; D perhaps matches TRBD1 (6 bases). V lost 4 bases and J 1 base, leaving 7 bases between the germline ends. CDR1 is DFQATT, CDR2 SNEGSKA, per germline (reference sequence). The CDR3 runs 13 residues. CDR3 loop: CSAKDRNTGELFF. CDR3 DNA: TGCAGTGCTAAGGACAGGAACACCGGGGAGCTGTTTTTT.

This clonotype is medium-sized. This rearrangement joins TRBV5-5 to TRBJ2-1; 7 bases align to TRBD1. V dropped 5 bases and J dropped 3; count of bases not matched to a gene: 5. CDR3 length: 14 residues. CDR1 SGHKS and CDR2 YYEKEE come from the germline V gene (reference sequence). The CDR3 coding sequence is TGTGCCAGCAGGCGACAGGGAAACTACAATGAGCAGTTCTTC. Translated: CASRRQGNYNEQFF.

Remarks on this clonotype: A much larger clone is a single base away; this may be a read error. V and J are TRBV29-1 and TRBJ2-4; TRBD2 aligns across 8 bases. Looked up from germline, CDR1 is SQVTM and CDR2 is ANQGSEA. The length of the CDR3 is 14 residues. V lost 1 base, J lost 8 bases, and 7 bases stayed unmatched. The CDR3 DNA is TGCAGCGTTGAAGCCGGGGGGGCCGCGGACATTCAGTACTTC. Its protein product is CSVEAGGAADIQYF.